This T cell receptor beta chain was sequenced for a study of blood T cell repertoires in COVID-19. Study details: Samples of COVID-19 (acute and convalescent) were obtained from the United States, Italy and Spain.

The V gene lost 5 bases and the J gene lost 4 bases, with 11 bases spanning the gap. Germline CDR1 is SGHTA and CDR2 is FQGNSA. The CDR3 sequence is 14 residues long. Only in-frame clones appear in the TCRdb table, and some are missing; sequencing was by immunoSEQ multiplex PCR. The repertoire holds some 110,000 clones, 65% to 85% seen once, with about 4% in the top ten. The chain combines TRBV7-2 with TRBJ1-4; D might be TRBD1 (6 bases). The receptor's source is a woman in her twenties or thirties who had recovered from COVID-19. Sequenced material: PBMCs or T cells enriched from blood (not recorded which). The CDR3 protein is CASSLQGHNEKLFF. The CDR3 nucleotides read TGTGCCAGCAGCCTACAGGGCCATAATGAAAAACTGTTTTTT.